A selection of T cell receptor beta chains follows, all from one sample in a study of regulatory T cells in long-lasting Graves disease. One entry per CDR3 protein results from TCRdb running MiXCR on the multiplex PCR reads. The sample yields about 220,000 distinct CDR3 sequences, roughly 19% seen once. These data were likewise used in another study, on T cells in Graves' hyperthyroidism and ophthalmopathy.

This specimen was peripheral blood mononuclear cells (PBMCs), taken at new diagnosis, from a patient treated with antithyroid drugs. These receptors all stem from a woman aged 25 to 39 with Graves disease. CDR3s include the opening cysteine and the closing phenylalanine or tryptophan. Fields, in order: clone size, D gene, J gene, V gene, CDR3 protein, CDR3 DNA. The D gene is left open where the match is weak. Part of the rows lack a size; the others show once, few, many or a class for expanded clones.

clone size: -
D gene: TRBD1
J gene: TRBJ1-1
V gene: TRBV19
CDR3 protein: CASRVEQGVGTEAFF
CDR3 DNA: TGTGCCAGTAGGGTCGAACAGGGGGTTGGCACTGAAGCTTTCTTT

clone size: many
D gene: TRBD1
J gene: TRBJ1-2
V gene: TRBV14
CDR3 protein: CASSRDRNYGYTF
CDR3 DNA: TGTGCCAGCAGCCGGGACAGGAACTATGGCTACACCTTC

clone size: many
D gene: TRBD1
J gene: TRBJ2-1
V gene: TRBV7-9
CDR3 protein: CASSLGMTAQGNEQFF
CDR3 DNA: TGTGCCAGCAGCTTAGGAATGACGGCACAGGGGAATGAGCAGTTCTTC

clone size: many
D gene: TRBD2
J gene: TRBJ2-1
V gene: TRBV20-1
CDR3 protein: CRPDRTSASEQFF
CDR3 DNA: TGCAGGCCGGATCGGACTAGCGCAAGTGAGCAGTTCTTC

clone size: -
D gene: TRBD2
J gene: TRBJ2-7
V gene: TRBV28
CDR3 protein: CASRAGGSYEQYF
CDR3 DNA: TGTGCCAGCAGAGCGGGAGGTTCCTACGAGCAGTACTTC

clone size: many
D gene: TRBD1
J gene: TRBJ2-7
V gene: TRBV6-1
CDR3 protein: CASTPRTGGSYEQYF
CDR3 DNA: TGTGCCAGCACCCCCCGGACAGGGGGCTCCTACGAGCAGTACTTC

clone size: -
D gene: TRBD2
J gene: TRBJ2-1
V gene: TRBV19
CDR3 protein: CASSPGGGLAGRNEQFF
CDR3 DNA: TGTGCCAGTAGCCCAGGGGGGGGACTAGCGGGAAGGAATGAGCAGTTCTTC

clone size: -
D gene: TRBD1
J gene: TRBJ2-5
V gene: TRBV18
CDR3 protein: CASSPPVRRGETQYF
CDR3 DNA: TGTGCCAGCTCACCACCGGTGCGCAGGGGGGAGACCCAGTACTTC

clone size: many
D gene: -
J gene: TRBJ1-6
V gene: TRBV28
CDR3 protein: CASRKGSYNSPLHF
CDR3 DNA: TGTGCCAGCCGAAAGGGGTCCTATAATTCACCCCTCCACTTT

clone size: many
D gene: TRBD1
J gene: TRBJ1-6
V gene: TRBV10-1
CDR3 protein: CASSEPGTGGLNSPLHF
CDR3 DNA: TGCGCCAGCAGTGAGCCCGGGACAGGGGGCCTCAATTCACCCCTCCACTTT

clone size: many
D gene: TRBD1
J gene: TRBJ1-2
V gene: TRBV12-3/TRBV12-4
CDR3 protein: CASRTTGGSYGYTF
CDR3 DNA: TGTGCCAGCAGAACGACAGGGGGTAGCTATGGCTACACCTTC

clone size: -
D gene: TRBD2
J gene: TRBJ2-1
V gene: TRBV20-1
CDR3 protein: CSAREGTSGAYEQLF
CDR3 DNA: TGCAGTGCTAGGGAGGGGACTAGCGGGGCCTATGAGCAGTTGTTC

clone size: -
D gene: -
J gene: TRBJ2-5
V gene: TRBV2
CDR3 protein: CASSEAGWAEETQYF
CDR3 DNA: TGTGCCAGCAGTGAAGCCGGCTGGGCAGAAGAGACCCAGTACTTC

clone size: -
D gene: -
J gene: TRBJ2-7
V gene: TRBV28
CDR3 protein: CASGHRDTGDEQYF
CDR3 DNA: TGTGCCAGCGGACACAGGGATACGGGAGACGAGCAGTACTTC

clone size: many
D gene: TRBD1
J gene: TRBJ2-4
V gene: TRBV6-2/TRBV6-3
CDR3 protein: CASSSGQGAGKNIQYF
CDR3 DNA: TGTGCCAGCAGTTCCGGACAGGGGGCTGGCAAAAACATTCAGTACTTC

clone size: many
D gene: -
J gene: TRBJ1-1
V gene: TRBV27
CDR3 protein: CASRPSGTNTEAFF
CDR3 DNA: TGTGCCAGCAGACCTTCCGGGACGAACACTGAAGCTTTCTTT

clone size: many
D gene: -
J gene: TRBJ1-5
V gene: TRBV15
CDR3 protein: CATSSKGGSNQPQHF
CDR3 DNA: TGTGCCACCAGCTCCAAGGGGGGGAGCAATCAGCCCCAGCATTTT

clone size: many
D gene: -
J gene: TRBJ2-4
V gene: TRBV12-5
CDR3 protein: CASGLVSSIRLAKNIQYF
CDR3 DNA: TGTGCTAGTGGTTTGGTATCCTCAATCCGCTTGGCCAAAAACATTCAGTACTTC

clone size: once
D gene: -
J gene: TRBJ2-1
V gene: TRBV11-3
CDR3 protein: CASSFRPGQRENNEQFF
CDR3 DNA: TGTGCCAGCAGCTTCCGACCTGGACAGCGGGAAAACAATGAGCAGTTCTTC

clone size: many
D gene: TRBD1
J gene: TRBJ2-1
V gene: TRBV6-1
CDR3 protein: CASRTITGTGGGEQFF
CDR3 DNA: TGTGCCAGCAGGACTATTACCGGGACAGGGGGAGGTGAGCAGTTCTTC

clone size: -
D gene: -
J gene: TRBJ2-3
V gene: TRBV20-1
CDR3 protein: CSARQGPDTQYF
CDR3 DNA: TGCAGTGCTAGACAGGGCCCAGATACGCAGTATTTT

clone size: many
D gene: TRBD2
J gene: TRBJ2-7
V gene: TRBV29-1
CDR3 protein: CSVEAGGAQQYF
CDR3 DNA: TGCAGCGTTGAAGCGGGAGGCGCCCAGCAGTACTTC

clone size: many
D gene: TRBD1
J gene: TRBJ2-5
V gene: TRBV5-6
CDR3 protein: CASSLRGQQETQYF
CDR3 DNA: TGTGCCAGCAGCTTGCGGGGACAGCAAGAGACCCAGTACTTC

clone size: many
D gene: -
J gene: TRBJ1-5
V gene: TRBV7-8
CDR3 protein: CASSLANRNQPQHF
CDR3 DNA: TGTGCCAGCAGCTTAGCGAACCGCAATCAGCCCCAGCATTTT

clone size: once
D gene: TRBD2
J gene: TRBJ2-2
V gene: TRBV6-2/TRBV6-3
CDR3 protein: CASTTPIAGVRTGELFF
CDR3 DNA: TGTGCCAGCACTACACCCATAGCGGGAGTGCGCACCGGGGAGCTGTTTTTT

clone size: many
D gene: TRBD1
J gene: TRBJ2-2
V gene: TRBV29-1
CDR3 protein: CSVDYRGTGELFF
CDR3 DNA: TGCAGCGTTGATTACAGGGGCACCGGGGAGCTGTTTTTT

clone size: -
D gene: TRBD2
J gene: TRBJ2-5
V gene: TRBV27
CDR3 protein: CASSSVGLAGGPKTQYF
CDR3 DNA: TGTGCCAGCAGTTCGGTAGGACTAGCGGGAGGGCCGAAGACCCAGTACTTC

clone size: few
D gene: -
J gene: TRBJ1-2
V gene: TRBV20-1
CDR3 protein: CSSNAGESWGYTF
CDR3 DNA: TGCAGTAGCAATGCAGGGGAATCGTGGGGCTACACCTTC

clone size: -
D gene: TRBD1
J gene: TRBJ1-2
V gene: TRBV4-1
CDR3 protein: CASSQGTGNYGYTF
CDR3 DNA: TGCGCCAGCAGCCAAGGGACAGGTAACTATGGCTACACCTTC

clone size: many
D gene: TRBD2
J gene: TRBJ2-3
V gene: TRBV20-1
CDR3 protein: CSARDLLAGTDTQYF
CDR3 DNA: TGCAGTGCTAGAGATTTGCTAGCGGGAACAGATACGCAGTATTTT

clone size: many
D gene: TRBD1
J gene: TRBJ1-1
V gene: TRBV20-1
CDR3 protein: CSARKGTGVAEAFF
CDR3 DNA: TGCAGTGCTAGAAAAGGGACAGGAGTCGCTGAAGCTTTCTTT

clone size: many
D gene: -
J gene: TRBJ1-4
V gene: TRBV6-1
CDR3 protein: CASRRKKIATNEKLFF
CDR3 DNA: TGTGCCAGCAGAAGAAAGAAGATTGCAACTAATGAAAAACTGTTTTTT

clone size: many
D gene: TRBD1
J gene: TRBJ1-2
V gene: TRBV7-3
CDR3 protein: CASSPNGQGDNYGYTF
CDR3 DNA: TGTGCCAGCAGCCCCAATGGACAGGGTGATAACTATGGCTACACCTTC

clone size: many
D gene: -
J gene: TRBJ1-2
V gene: TRBV15
CDR3 protein: CATSRGTLNYGYTF
CDR3 DNA: TGTGCCACCAGCAGAGGTACACTTAACTATGGCTACACCTTC

clone size: many
D gene: -
J gene: TRBJ1-6
V gene: TRBV25-1
CDR3 protein: CASSEFAGVSPLHF
CDR3 DNA: TGTGCCAGCAGTGAATTCGCAGGGGTCTCACCCCTCCACTTT

clone size: -
D gene: -
J gene: TRBJ1-5
V gene: TRBV20-1
CDR3 protein: CSALQGSNQPQHF
CDR3 DNA: TGCAGTGCTCTTCAGGGGAGCAATCAGCCCCAGCATTTT

clone size: many
D gene: -
J gene: TRBJ2-5
V gene: TRBV12-3/TRBV12-4
CDR3 protein: CASSFTGRGETQYF
CDR3 DNA: TGTGCCAGCAGTTTTACTGGGCGCGGGGAGACCCAGTACTTC

clone size: once
D gene: -
J gene: TRBJ1-3
V gene: TRBV6-2/TRBV6-3
CDR3 protein: CASSQILRIGAARNTIYF
CDR3 DNA: TGTGCCAGCAGTCAAATCCTTCGGATCGGAGCAGCGAGGAACACCATATATTTT